One and the same sample provided the 9 T cell receptor beta chains below, sequenced in a study of blood T cell repertoires in COVID-19. Sequencing was performed with immunoSEQ multiplex PCR; in TCRdb, only in-frame clones are kept and a portion is missing. The table includes roughly 270,000 clones, 88% detected once. The sequenced sample consisted of peripheral blood. These TCRs come from a man aged 18 to 35 with active or convalescent COVID-19.

For the CDR3, the DNA is TGTGCCAGCTACTTACCCAGGGGCAAGACCGCCTACGAGCAGTACTTC. Protein sequence: CASYLPRGKTAYEQYF. V and J are TRBV2 and TRBJ2-7; D is possibly TRBD1 (6 bases). Between the trimmed V and J ends, which lost 8 bases and 2 bases, there was a span of 22 bases. The CDR3 loop spans 16 amino acids. The germline gives CDR1 SNHLY, CDR2 FYNNEI.

V gene TRBV29-1 combines with J gene TRBJ1-4; D uncertain. The length of the CDR3 is 11 residues. From germline, CDR1 is SQVTM and CDR2 ANQGSEA. Trimming removed 6 bases from V and 8 bases from J, with 10 bases in between. Here the CDR3 DNA reads TGCAGCGTCGACGAGGGAGAAAAACTGTTTTTT. This translates into CSVDEGEKLFF.

The V and J genes are TRBV10-1 and TRBJ2-3; D is perhaps TRBD1 (6 bases). The CDR3 totals 14 residues. From germline, CDR1 is WNHNN and CDR2 SYGVQD (reference sequence). The germline V and J ends were trimmed by 2 bases and 4 bases, with 10 bases remaining between them. Here the CDR3 DNA reads TGCGCCAGCAGTGAGGGGGGCATAGCAGATACGCAGTATTTT. Protein: CASSEGGIADTQYF.

This chain's CDR3 is CASSQGLGEQYF. As DNA, the CDR3 is TGTGCCAGCAGCCAGGGACTCGGCGAGCAGTACTTC. The chain has TRBV3-1 (or the pseudogene TRBV3-2) and TRBJ2-7; weak D call: TRBD2 (6 bases). Deletions cut 3 bases from V and 6 bases from J, with 9 bases between. CDR1 and CDR2 (germline): LGHDT, YNNKEL (reference sequence). This CDR3 contains 12 residues.

The V gene is TRBV29-1, the J gene TRBJ1-4; perhaps TRBD1 as D (5 bases). CDR3 length: 14 residues. Germline CDR1 and CDR2: SQVTM and ANQGSEA. The V and J ends lost 4 bases and 5 bases respectively, with 14 bases between them. CDR3 sequence (DNA): TGCAGCGTTGTCCTCGGGGGGTTAAATGAAAAACTGTTTTTT. Translating gives CSVVLGGLNEKLFF.

The chain combines TRBV4-1 with TRBJ2-5; 11 bases map to TRBD2. J gave up 5 bases and V 0 bases, and 5 bases lay outside the gene matches. CDR1 is MGHRA and CDR2 is YSYEKL in the germline V gene. CDR3 length equals 16 residues. CDR3 sequence: CASSQELAGAGETQYF. DNA for the CDR3: TGCGCCAGCAGCCAAGAACTAGCGGGGGCCGGGGAGACCCAGTACTTC.

The chain uses TRBV9 and TRBJ2-1, with D maybe TRBD1 (6 bases). Trimming took 4 bases from V and 1 from J, leaving 12 bases between them. Per germline, CDR1 SGDLS and CDR2 YYNGEE. This CDR3 comprises 15 residues. CDR3 amino acids: CASSRRQASYNEQFF. In DNA, the CDR3 is TGTGCCAGCAGCAGACGACAGGCGTCCTACAATGAGCAGTTCTTC.

The chain's CDR3 is CASSLVPGRGSNQPQHF. The CDR3 nucleotides are TGTGCCAGCAGCTTAGTTCCCGGGCGGGGTAGCAATCAGCCCCAGCATTTT. This chain links TRBV11-3 with TRBJ1-5; D not resolved. V was shortened by 1 base and J by 0 bases, with 13 bases between the two germline ends. There are 17 residues in the CDR3. Germline lookup yields CDR1 SGHNT and CDR2 YENEEA.

This clone occurred once. The CDR3 coding sequence is TGTGCCAGCAGCTTAGCCAACTGGGAGACCCAGTACTTC. It codes for CASSLANWETQYF. The gene calls are TRBV11-2 and TRBJ2-5; the D is unclear. V gave up 1 base and J gave up 5 bases, with 8 bases separating them. This CDR3 spans 13 amino acids. CDR1 is SGHAT, CDR2 FQNNGV, per germline.